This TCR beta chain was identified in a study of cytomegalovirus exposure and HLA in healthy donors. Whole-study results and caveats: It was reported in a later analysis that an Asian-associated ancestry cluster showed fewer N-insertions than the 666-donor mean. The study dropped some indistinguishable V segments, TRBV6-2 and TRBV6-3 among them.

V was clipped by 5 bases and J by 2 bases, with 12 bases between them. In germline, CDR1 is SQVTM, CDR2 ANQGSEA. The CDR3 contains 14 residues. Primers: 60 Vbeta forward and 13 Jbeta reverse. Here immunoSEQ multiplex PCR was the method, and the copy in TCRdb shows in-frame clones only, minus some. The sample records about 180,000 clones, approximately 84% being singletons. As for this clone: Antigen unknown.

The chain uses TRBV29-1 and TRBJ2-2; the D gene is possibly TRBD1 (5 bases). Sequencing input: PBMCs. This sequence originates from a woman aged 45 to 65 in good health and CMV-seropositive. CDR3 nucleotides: TGCAGCGTTAAGTCCAGGGTCAACACCGGGGAGCTGTTTTTT. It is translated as CSVKSRVNTGELFF.